What follows is one TCR beta chain and its context. This specimen comes from a study of blood T cell repertoires in COVID-19. Looking at the study overall: Donors in the United States, Italy and Spain gave samples during acute or convalescent COVID-19.

This CDR3 region has 13 residues. The V gene's germline CDR1 is SGHAT and CDR2 FQNNGV. Trimming left V 1 base short and J 5 bases short, with 9 bases between. The data were produced by immunoSEQ multiplex PCR, yet TCRdb's version contains in-frame clones alone and is incomplete. The sample records approximately 250,000 clones, around nine tenths being singletons. This chain joins TRBV11-2 and TRBJ2-7, with TRBD2 as a possible D gene (6 bases). Sample: PBMCs or T cells enriched from blood (not recorded which). This TCR derives from an older woman in a cohort exposed to, infected with or recovered from COVID-19 (not recorded which). The CDR3 sequence: CASSLGGEDEQYF. CDR3 DNA: TGTGCCAGCAGCTTAGGGGGGGAAGACGAGCAGTACTTC.